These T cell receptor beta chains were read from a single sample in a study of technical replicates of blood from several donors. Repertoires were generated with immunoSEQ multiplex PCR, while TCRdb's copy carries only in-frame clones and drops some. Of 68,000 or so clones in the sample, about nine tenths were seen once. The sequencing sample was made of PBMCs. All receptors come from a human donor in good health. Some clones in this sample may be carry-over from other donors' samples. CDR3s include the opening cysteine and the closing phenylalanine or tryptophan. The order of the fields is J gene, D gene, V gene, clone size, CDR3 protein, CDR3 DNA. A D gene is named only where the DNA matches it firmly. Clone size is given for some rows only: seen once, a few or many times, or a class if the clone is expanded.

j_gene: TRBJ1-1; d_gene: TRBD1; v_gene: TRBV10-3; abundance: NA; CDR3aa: CAIRGQENTEAFF; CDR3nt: TGTGCCATCAGGGGACAGGAGAACACTGAAGCTTTCTTT
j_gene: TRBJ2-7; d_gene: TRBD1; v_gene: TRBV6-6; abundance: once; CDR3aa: CASSSRDRVNEQYF; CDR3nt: TGTGCCAGCAGCTCTAGAGACAGGGTTAACGAGCAGTACTTC
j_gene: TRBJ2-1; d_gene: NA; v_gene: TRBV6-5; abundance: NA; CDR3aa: CASSYLRDLYNEQFF; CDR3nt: TGTGCCAGCAGTTACCTTCGGGACTTGTACAATGAGCAGTTCTTC
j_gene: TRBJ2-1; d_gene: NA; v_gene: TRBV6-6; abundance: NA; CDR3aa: CASSEGGGLNEQFF; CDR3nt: TGTGCCAGCAGCGAGGGGGGGGGCCTCAATGAGCAGTTCTTC
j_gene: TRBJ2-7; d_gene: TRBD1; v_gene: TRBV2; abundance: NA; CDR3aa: CASTGDYEQYF; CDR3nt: TGTGCCAGTACAGGGGATTACGAGCAGTACTTC
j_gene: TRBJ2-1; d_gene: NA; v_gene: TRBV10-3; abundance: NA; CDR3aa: CAISLKGDEQFF; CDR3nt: TGTGCCATCAGCCTAAAGGGGGATGAGCAGTTCTTC
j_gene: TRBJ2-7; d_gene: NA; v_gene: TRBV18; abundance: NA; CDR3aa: CASSGTGTYEQYF; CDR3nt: TGTGCCAGCTCAGGTACAGGGACCTACGAGCAGTACTTC
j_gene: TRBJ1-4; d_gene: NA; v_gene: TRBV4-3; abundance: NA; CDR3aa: CASSQDAQGYEKLFF; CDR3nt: TGCGCCAGCAGCCAAGATGCTCAGGGATATGAAAAACTGTTTTTT
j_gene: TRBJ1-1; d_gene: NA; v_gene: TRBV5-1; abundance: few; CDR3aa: CASSTQGNTEAFF; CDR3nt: TGCGCCAGCAGCACTCAGGGGAACACTGAAGCTTTCTTT
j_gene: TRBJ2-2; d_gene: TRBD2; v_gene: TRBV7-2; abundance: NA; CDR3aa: CASSLRGDTGELFF; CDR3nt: TGTGCCAGCAGCTTACGGGGGGACACCGGGGAGCTGTTTTTT
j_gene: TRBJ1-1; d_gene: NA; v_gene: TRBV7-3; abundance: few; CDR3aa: CASSYRQNTEAFF; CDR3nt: TGTGCCAGCAGTTACCGACAGAACACTGAAGCTTTCTTT
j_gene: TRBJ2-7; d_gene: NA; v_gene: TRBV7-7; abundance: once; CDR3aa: CASSLGRFYEQYF; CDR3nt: TGTGCCAGCAGCTTAGGCAGGTTTTACGAGCAGTACTTC
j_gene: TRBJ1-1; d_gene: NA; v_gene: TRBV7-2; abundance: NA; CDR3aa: CASSLGQQRAEAFF; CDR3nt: TGTGCCAGCAGCTTAGGACAGCAAAGGGCTGAAGCTTTCTTT
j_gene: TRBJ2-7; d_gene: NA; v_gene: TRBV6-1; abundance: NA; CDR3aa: CASSESISYEQYF; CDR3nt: TGTGCCAGCAGTGAGTCTATCTCCTACGAGCAGTACTTC